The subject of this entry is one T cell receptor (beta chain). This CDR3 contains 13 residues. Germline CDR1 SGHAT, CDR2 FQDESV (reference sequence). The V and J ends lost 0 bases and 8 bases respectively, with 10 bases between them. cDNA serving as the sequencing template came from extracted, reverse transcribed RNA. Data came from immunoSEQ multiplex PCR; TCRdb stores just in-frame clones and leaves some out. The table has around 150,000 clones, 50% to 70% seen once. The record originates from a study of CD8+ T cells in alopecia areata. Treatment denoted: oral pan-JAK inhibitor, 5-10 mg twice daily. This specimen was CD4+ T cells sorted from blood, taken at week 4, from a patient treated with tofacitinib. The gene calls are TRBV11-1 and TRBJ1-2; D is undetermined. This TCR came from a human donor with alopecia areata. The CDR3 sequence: CASSLATGVGYTF. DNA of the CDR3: TGTGCCAGCAGCTTAGCGACGGGCGTGGGCTACACCTTC. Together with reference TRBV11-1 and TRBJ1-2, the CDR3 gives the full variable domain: EAEVAQSPRYKITEKSQAVAFWCDPISGHATLYWYRQILGQGPELLVQFQDESVVDDSQLPKDRFSAERLKGVDSTLKIQPAELGDSAMYLCASSLATGVGYTFGSGTRLTVV.